Shown below are 7 T cell receptor beta chains from a single sample sequenced in a study of blood T cell repertoires in COVID-19. Data came from immunoSEQ multiplex PCR; TCRdb stores just in-frame clones and leaves some out. The data show about 50,000 clones, more than 75% seen once. The material sequenced was peripheral blood. All receptors come from a man in his 70s with acute or convalescent COVID-19.

The chain carries TRBV5-1 and TRBJ2-1, with D uncertain. Germline CDR1 reads SGHRS; CDR2 reads YFSETQ. The CDR3 is 13 amino acids. The V end was cut by 4 bases, the J end by 6 bases, with 11 bases between. The DNA for the CDR3 is TGCGCCAGCAGCCTCGGTCATATCAATGAGCAGTTCTTC. Amino acid sequence: CASSLGHINEQFF.

This chain links TRBV5-1 with TRBJ2-5; TRBD2 matches 12 bases. Germline loops: CDR1 SGHRS, CDR2 YFSETQ. CDR3 length: 17 residues. V shed 0 bases and J 5 bases; nucleotides not matched to a gene: 8. This CDR3 reads CASSLESSGRAGETQYF. CDR3 coding DNA: TGCGCCAGCAGCTTGGAGTCTAGCGGGAGGGCCGGGGAGACCCAGTACTTC.

The rearrangement links TRBV7-3 to TRBJ2-3, with D perhaps matching TRBD2 (7 bases). The CDR3 runs 15 residues. Deletions cut 3 bases from V and 0 bases from J, with 10 bases between. Germline V gene lookup returns CDR1 SGHTA and CDR2 FQGTGA. The CDR3 protein is CASSLRGGSTDTQYF. The DNA of the CDR3 is TGTGCCAGCAGCTTGAGGGGGGGCAGCACAGATACGCAGTATTTT.

V gene TRBV6-5 combines with J gene TRBJ1-6; 7 bases match TRBD1. The V gene's germline CDR1 is MNHEY and CDR2 SVGAGI. Trimming cost V 7 bases and J 9 bases; bases outside gene matches: 9. The CDR3 spans 14 residues. The CDR3 spells CASTHRGFSSPLHF. DNA for the CDR3: TGTGCCAGCACCCACAGGGGTTTCAGTTCACCCCTCCACTTT.

This clone was recorded a few times. This chain connects TRBV5-1 to TRBJ2-2; no reliable D call. V was clipped by 4 bases and J by 5 bases, with 9 bases between them. Germline values: CDR1 SGHRS, CDR2 YFSETQ. The CDR3 spans 13 residues. The CDR3 spells CASSVSNTGELFF. DNA for the CDR3: TGCGCCAGCAGCGTGAGCAATACCGGGGAGCTGTTTTTT.

The chain uses TRBV7-6 and TRBJ1-5; D remains ambiguous. Trimming cost V 1 base and J 4 bases, with 14 bases left between them. The CDR3 covers 16 residues. Per the germline V gene, CDR1 is SGHVS and CDR2 is FNYEAQ. The CDR3 DNA reads TGTGCCAGCAGCTTAGGGCCGAGAGGGAGGAATCAGCCCCAGCATTTT. This codes for CASSLGPRGRNQPQHF.

This clone has just a few counts. The chain links TRBV11-2 to TRBJ2-5; no clear D gene. This CDR3 is built from 13 residues. From germline, CDR1 is SGHAT and CDR2 FQNNGV. Trimming left V 1 base short and J 2 bases short, with 5 bases between. CDR3 loop: CASSLGTQETQYF. As DNA, the CDR3 is TGTGCCAGCAGCTTAGGCACACAAGAGACCCAGTACTTC.